This T cell receptor beta chain stems from a study of T cells in Graves' hyperthyroidism and ophthalmopathy. Study in general: Upon initial diagnosis and before any treatment, peripheral blood was collected. Broader study findings: Ophthalmopathy, which appeared later, was predicted by the model a median 6.5 months before onset. Separation of ophthalmopathy from stable hyperthyroidism was achieved by a 13 V-J model.

TCR beta CDR3 sequences were amplified from RNA transcripts. HTBI primers drove first-round RT-PCR of the TCR CDR3. TCRdb ran MiXCR on the multiplex PCR reads and lists one entry per CDR3 protein. Here the sample spans approximately 400,000 distinct CDR3 sequences, about 15% being singletons. Investigators excluded patients with uncontrolled infection, other autoimmune disease, pregnancy or lactation. This clonotype occurred many times. The antigen remains unidentified. Material for sequencing was blood. The source is a woman between 25 and 40 years old with Graves' hyperthyroidism.

CDR3: CASSLPRASSYNEQFF. Here the CDR3 DNA reads TGTGCCAGCAGTTTACCCCGGGCCAGCTCCTACAATGAGCAGTTCTTC. The chain uses TRBV12-3 or TRBV12-4 and TRBJ2-1; D is unclear. The CDR3 runs 16 residues. Between the trimmed V and J ends, which lost 2 bases and 0 bases, there was a span of 11 bases.